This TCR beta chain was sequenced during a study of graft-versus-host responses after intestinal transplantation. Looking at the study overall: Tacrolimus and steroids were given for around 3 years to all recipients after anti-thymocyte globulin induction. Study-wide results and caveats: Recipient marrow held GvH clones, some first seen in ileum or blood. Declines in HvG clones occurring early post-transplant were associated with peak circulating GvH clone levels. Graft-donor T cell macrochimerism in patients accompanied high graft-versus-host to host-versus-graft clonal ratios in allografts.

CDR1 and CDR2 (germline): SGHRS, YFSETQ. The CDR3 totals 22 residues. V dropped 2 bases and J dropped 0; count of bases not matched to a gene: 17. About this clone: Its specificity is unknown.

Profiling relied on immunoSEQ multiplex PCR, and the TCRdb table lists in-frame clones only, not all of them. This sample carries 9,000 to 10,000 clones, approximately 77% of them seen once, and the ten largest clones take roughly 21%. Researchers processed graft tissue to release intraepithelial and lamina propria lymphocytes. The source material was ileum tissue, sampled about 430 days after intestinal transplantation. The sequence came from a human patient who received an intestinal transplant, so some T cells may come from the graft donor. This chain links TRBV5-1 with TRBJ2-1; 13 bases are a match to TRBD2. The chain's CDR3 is CASSFTDRATSGGTSSYNEQFF. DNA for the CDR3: TGCGCCAGCAGCTTTACCGACAGGGCGACTAGCGGGGGGACCAGCTCCTACAATGAGCAGTTCTTC.